These 24 T cell receptor beta chains were all obtained from the same sample, sequenced in a study of T cell repertoires in cytomegalovirus infection. TCRdb passed the reads through MiXCR, listing each CDR3 protein once. The sample records a few hundred thousand distinct CDR3 sequences, 40% being singletons. What these receptors recognize is not known. The sample was cultured PBMCs, taken from culture after CMV antigen stimulation. These receptors were collected from a human donor in good health (CMV status not recorded). Some clones in this sample may be carry-over from other donors' samples.

This clonotype was counted a single time. V and J are TRBV7-9 and TRBJ2-3; 7 positions match TRBD1. Germline loops: CDR1 SEHNR, CDR2 FQNEAQ (reference sequence). The CDR3 runs to 16 residues. V gave up 5 bases and J gave up 4 bases; unmatched junction bases: 12. The CDR3: CASSPFPGGRADTQYF. For the CDR3, the DNA is TGTGCCAGCAGCCCATTCCCAGGGGGTCGAGCAGATACGCAGTATTTT.

This clonotype was found a few times. The rearrangement uses TRBV20-1 and TRBJ2-3; D may be TRBD2 (6 bases). CDR1 is DFQATT and CDR2 is SNEGSKA in the germline V gene (reference sequence). Trimming shortened V by 5 bases and J by 0 bases, and 12 bases separated the two germline ends. The CDR3 spans 14 residues. The CDR3 DNA sequence: TGCAGTGCTGAATCTGGAGGGAGCACAGATACGCAGTATTTT. This sequence encodes CSAESGGSTDTQYF.

This clonotype came up a few times. V gene TRBV20-1 combines with J gene TRBJ1-2, with a weak D call TRBD1 (5 bases). The CDR3 length is 14 residues. Trimming took off 6 bases at V and 5 bases at J, with 19 bases between the two ends. Germline CDR1 and CDR2: DFQATT and SNEGSKA (reference sequence). The DNA for the CDR3 is TGCAGTGCCCCGGGCCAATTAGGGGATTATGGCTACACCTTC. As protein: CSAPGQLGDYGYTF.

This clonotype showed up just once. The V call is TRBV7-2, the J call TRBJ2-1; TRBD2 aligns across 9 bases. The CDR3 sequence is 15 residues long. Germline lookup yields CDR1 SGHTA and CDR2 FQGNSA. V shed 1 base, J shed 6 bases, and the junction held 4 bases outside the gene matches. The CDR3 loop reads CASSLVPTSGNEQFF. The CDR3 DNA sequence: TGTGCCAGCAGCTTAGTACCGACTAGCGGCAATGAGCAGTTCTTC. The full variable domain, its missing parts supplied by reference TRBV7-2 and TRBJ2-1, is GAGVSQSPSNKVTEKGKDVELRCDPISGHTALYWYRQSLGQGLEFLIYFQGNSAPDKSGLPSDRFSAERTGGSVSTLTIQRTQQEDSAVYLCASSLVPTSGNEQFFGPGTRLTVL.

The chain links TRBV20-1 to TRBJ1-1; weak D call: TRBD1 (6 bases). The V gene's germline CDR1 is DFQATT and CDR2 SNEGSKA (reference sequence). V was shortened by 1 base and J by 6 bases, with 15 bases between the two germline ends. This CDR3 spans 14 amino acids. CDR3 coding DNA: TGCAGTGCTAGAGGGGGGCGGGGAACGGCTGAAGCTTTCTTT. This codes for CSARGGRGTAEAFF.

There are a few counts of this clonotype. V usage is TRBV6-6 and J usage is TRBJ2-5; D is undetermined. The V gene's germline CDR1 is MNHNY and CDR2 SVGAGI (reference sequence). The V and J ends lost 6 bases and 5 bases respectively, with 13 bases between them. The CDR3 contains 13 residues. Here the CDR3 DNA reads TGTGCCAGCAGGCCATCGGGCGACGAGACCCAGTACTTC. Translation: CASRPSGDETQYF.

This clonotype showed up just a few times. V gene TRBV5-6 combines with J gene TRBJ2-3; D is unclear. Germline CDR1 SGHDT, CDR2 YYEEEE. The CDR3 is made up of 17 amino acids. V was shortened by 0 bases and J by 0 bases, with 14 bases between the two germline ends. The CDR3 coding sequence is TGTGCCAGCAGCTTGGTTGGGGAAGACATTAGCACAGATACGCAGTATTTT. Its translation is CASSLVGEDISTDTQYF. Based on the CDR3 plus reference TRBV5-6 and TRBJ2-3, the full variable domain is DAGVTQSPTHLIKTRGQQVTLRCSPKSGHDTVSWYQQALGQGPQFIFQYYEEEERQRGNFPDRFSGHQFPNYSSELNVNALLLGDSALYLCASSLVGEDISTDTQYFGPGTRLTVL.

This chain connects TRBV27 to TRBJ1-2; no definite D call. CDR3 length: 13 amino acids. The ends were cut back, 5 bases at V and 8 bases at J, with 15 bases in the middle. CDR1 MNHEY and CDR2 SMNVEV come from the germline V gene (reference sequence). The CDR3 bases are TGTGCCAGCAGTGCCGGGCAGCACCGGGGCTACACCTTC. Residues: CASSAGQHRGYTF.

This clonotype occurred a few times. The chain links TRBV7-2 to TRBJ2-3; D remains unclear. V lost 7 bases, J lost 1 base, and 12 bases lay in between. The CDR3 loop spans 14 amino acids. The germline gives CDR1 SGHTA, CDR2 FQGNSA. The CDR3 nucleotides read TGTGCCAGCAAAAGCCGGTCTGGCACAGATACGCAGTATTTT. The encoded protein is CASKSRSGTDTQYF. Variable domain in full (rest from reference TRBV7-2 and TRBJ2-3): GAGVSQSPSNKVTEKGKDVELRCDPISGHTALYWYRQSLGQGLEFLIYFQGNSAPDKSGLPSDRFSAERTGGSVSTLTIQRTQQEDSAVYLCASKSRSGTDTQYFGPGTRLTVL.

This chain connects TRBV7-8 to TRBJ1-1; TRBD1 agrees at 7 bases. Per germline, CDR1 SGHVS and CDR2 FQNEAQ. CDR3 length equals 15 residues. Trimming took 6 bases from V and 0 from J; bases not matched to a gene: 7. CDR3 protein: CASSKGQNMNTEAFF. The CDR3 nucleotides read TGTGCCAGCAGTAAGGGACAGAACATGAACACTGAAGCTTTCTTT.

This clonotype was found a few times. The rearrangement joins TRBV6-8 to TRBJ1-3; unclear D gene. Germline V CDR1 and CDR2: MNHGY, SAAAGT. With 6 bases removed from V and 2 bases from J, the gap between germline ends came to 8 bases. CDR3 size: 13 residues. The CDR3 region is CASRRTTGNTIYF. The CDR3 nucleotides are TGTGCCAGCAGAAGGACCACTGGAAACACCATATATTTT.

This rearrangement joins TRBV4-1 to TRBJ2-1; 7 bases line up with TRBD2. Losses at the gene ends were 0 bases for V and 3 bases for J; bases not matched to a gene: 2. The CDR3 runs 15 residues. Germline loops: CDR1 MGHRA, CDR2 YSYEKL. The CDR3 here is CASSQEREYYNEQFF. In DNA, the CDR3 is TGCGCCAGCAGCCAAGAGCGGGAGTACTACAATGAGCAGTTCTTC.

The chain employs TRBV6-6 and TRBJ2-7, with D possibly TRBD1 on 5 matching bases. V dropped 6 bases and J dropped 0 bases, with 12 bases sitting between them. The CDR3 has 14 amino acids. Looked up from germline, CDR1 is MNHNY and CDR2 is SVGAGI (reference sequence). CDR3: CASSRQQSSYEQYF. Here the CDR3 DNA reads TGTGCCAGCAGCCGACAGCAAAGCTCCTACGAGCAGTACTTC.

A few counts support this clonotype. At one of its ends the junction is not consistent with the germline gene, which may arise from a read error. V gene TRBV14 combines with J gene TRBJ2-1, with D perhaps matching TRBD2 (5 bases). CDR3 length: 13 residues. Looked up from germline, CDR1 is SGHDN and CDR2 is FVKESK. CDR3 sequence reads: CATSRGSYNEQFF. CDR3 coding DNA: TGTGCCACCAGCCGCGGGTCCTACAATGAGCAGTTCTTC.

V gene TRBV4-1 combines with J gene TRBJ1-2; 7 bases map to TRBD1. The CDR3 covers 14 residues. Per germline, CDR1 MGHRA and CDR2 YSYEKL. V trimming: 6 bases; J trimming: 4 bases; junction bases outside the gene matches: 8. DNA of the CDR3: TGCGCCAGCAGTAGGGCAGGGGGTCCCTATGGCTACACCTTC. Translation: CASSRAGGPYGYTF.

V usage is TRBV28 and J usage is TRBJ2-6; 7 nucleotides match TRBD2. CDR3 length equals 17 residues. V was pared by 3 bases and J by 3 bases, with 8 bases of the junction left unmatched. CDR1 is MDHEN, CDR2 SYDVKM, per germline. Here the CDR3 reads CASSFSPGGFGANVLTF. CDR3 DNA: TGTGCCAGCAGTTTTTCACCGGGAGGTTTTGGGGCCAACGTCCTGACTTTC.

Concerning this clonotype: An end of the junction differs from the germline gene, which may be a read error. The chain links TRBV7-8 to TRBJ1-6; 8 nucleotides align to TRBD1. Germline V gene sequence: CDR1 SGHVS, CDR2 FQNEAQ. This CDR3 region has 15 residues. The CDR3 is CASSFAGGYDSPLHF. The CDR3, as DNA: TGTGCCAGCAGCTTTGCAGGGGGCTATGATTCACCCCTCCACTTT.

This clonotype appeared a single time. This chain connects TRBV11-3 to TRBJ1-6, with a tentative D call TRBD1 (6 bases). Germline CDR1 is SGHNT and CDR2 is YENEEA. V dropped 3 bases and J dropped 7 bases, with 10 bases sitting between them. The CDR3 contains 14 residues. CDR3 loop: CASSLGHKNSPLHF. CDR3 nucleotide sequence: TGTGCCAGCAGCTTGGGACACAAAAATTCACCCCTCCACTTT. The full variable domain, in which reference TRBV11-3 and TRBJ1-6 provide the parts outside the CDR3, is EAGVVQSPRYKIIEKKQPVAFWCNPISGHNTLYWYLQNLGQGPELLIRYENEEAVDDSQLPKDRFSAERLKGVDSTLKIQPAELGDSAVYLCASSLGHKNSPLHFGNGTRLTVT.

This clonotype occurred a few times. This chain joins TRBV6-2 or TRBV6-3 and TRBJ2-1; the D call may be TRBD1 or TRBD2 (6 bases each). The V gene's germline CDR1 is MNHEY and CDR2 SVGEGT. Trimming cost V 4 bases and J 5 bases, with 12 bases left between them. This CDR3 has 14 amino acids. The CDR3 DNA reads TGTGCCAGCAGTTTGGGGGGCCTAGACAATGAGCAGTTCTTC. Residues: CASSLGGLDNEQFF.

The rearrangement joins TRBV12-5 to TRBJ1-5; D is unresolved. The CDR3 runs 13 residues. The germline V gene has CDR1 LGHNT and CDR2 FRNRAP. Between the trimmed V and J ends, which lost 4 bases and 7 bases, there was a span of 11 bases. CDR3: CASGSPTLQPQHF. Written as DNA, the CDR3 is TGTGCTAGTGGTTCCCCTACCCTCCAGCCCCAGCATTTT.

This clonotype was detected only a few times. The chain joins TRBV9 to TRBJ1-2, with TRBD1 as a possible D gene (5 bases). Trimming pared 6 bases from V and 8 bases from J, leaving 14 bases between. Germline V gene data show CDR1 as SGDLS and CDR2 as YYNGEE. This CDR3 has 12 residues. The CDR3 loop is CASTRQSGGYTF. DNA for the CDR3: TGTGCCAGCACCAGACAGTCAGGGGGCTACACCTTC.

J is TRBJ2-1 and V is TRBV6-5; 8 bases agree with TRBD2. V was clipped by 8 bases and J by 6 bases; unmatched bases: 15. This CDR3 has 16 amino acids. Germline lookup yields CDR1 MNHEY and CDR2 SVGAGI. In DNA, the CDR3 is TGTGCCAGCTCTAGAGGCACGGGACTAGGAGTCAATGAGCAGTTCTTC. It specifies CASSRGTGLGVNEQFF.

The chain is built from TRBV6-2 or TRBV6-3 and TRBJ2-7, with TRBD1 identical over 9 bases. Germline V gene sequence: CDR1 MNHEY, CDR2 SVGEGT. The CDR3 has 15 residues. The ends lost 2 bases at V and 7 bases at J; junction bases unmatched: 9. The CDR3 DNA reads TGTGCCAGCAGTTACCCAGGACAGGGGACGGGGGAGCAGTACTTC. Translating it yields CASSYPGQGTGEQYF.

The rearrangement links TRBV10-1 to TRBJ2-1, with 13 bases that match TRBD2. Germline CDR1 is WNHNN and CDR2 is SYGVQD (reference sequence). V dropped 2 bases and J dropped 3; count of bases not matched to a gene: 7. The CDR3 has 18 residues. CDR3 bases: TGCGCCAGCAGTGAGCCCGACGGACTAGCGGGAGACTACAATGAGCAGTTCTTC. Protein product: CASSEPDGLAGDYNEQFF.